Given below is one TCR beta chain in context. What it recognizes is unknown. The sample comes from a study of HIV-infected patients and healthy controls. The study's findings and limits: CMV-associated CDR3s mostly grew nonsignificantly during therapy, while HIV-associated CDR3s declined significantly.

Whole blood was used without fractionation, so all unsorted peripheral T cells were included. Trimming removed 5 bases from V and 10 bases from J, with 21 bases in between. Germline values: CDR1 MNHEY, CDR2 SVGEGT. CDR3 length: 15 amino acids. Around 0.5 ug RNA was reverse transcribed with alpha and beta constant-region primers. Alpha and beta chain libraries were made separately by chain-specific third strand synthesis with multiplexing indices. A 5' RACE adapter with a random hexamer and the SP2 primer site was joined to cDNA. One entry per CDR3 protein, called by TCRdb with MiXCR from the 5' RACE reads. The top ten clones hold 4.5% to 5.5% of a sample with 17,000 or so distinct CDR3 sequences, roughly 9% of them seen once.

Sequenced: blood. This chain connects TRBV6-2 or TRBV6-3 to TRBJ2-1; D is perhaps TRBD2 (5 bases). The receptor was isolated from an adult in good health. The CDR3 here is CASSIGSAENLEQFF. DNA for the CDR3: TGTGCCAGCAGTATAGGATCAGCGGAGAACCTCGAGCAGTTCTTC.